This is a list of T cell receptor beta chains from one sample in a study of blood T cells in healthy people across ages. TCRdb independently ran MiXCR on the 5' RACE reads; one entry per CDR3 protein. Here the sample spans fewer than 950,000 distinct CDR3 sequences, 50% to 65% being singletons. Specimen: blood. Receptor source: a man of 80 years or more in good health. The CDR3 runs from the conserved cysteine through the conserved F or W. D genes are given only for firm matches. The size entry is marked missing in some rows and otherwise reads once, few, many or a size class.

cdr3_nt cdr3_aa clone_size j_call v_call d_call
TGTGCCAGCAGTGATCCTCGAGGTAGTGGTGGCTACACCTTC CASSDPRGSGGYTF - TRBJ1-2 TRBV25-1 -
TGTGCCAGCAGCGTGGCGGGCGGCAGGGAGACCCAGTACTTC CASSVAGGRETQYF few TRBJ2-5 TRBV6-5 -
TGTGTCAGCCGGCAGGGGATCAATCAGCCCCAGCATTTT CVSRQGINQPQHF - TRBJ1-5 TRBV2 -
TGTGCCAGCAGTTCCGGCGGGGGGAGAGAGCAGTACTTC CASSSGGGREQYF - TRBJ2-7 TRBV28 TRBD2
TGCAGCGGGGTGTCTGGTTACGAGCAGTACTTC CSGVSGYEQYF - TRBJ2-7 TRBV29-1 -
TGCAGCGTTTCTTCCGGGACCGAAACTGGGACCCAGTACTTC CSVSSGTETGTQYF few TRBJ2-5 TRBV29-1 -
TGTGCCACCAGTGGTGTTGGGGATTCAGAGACCCAGTACTTC CATSGVGDSETQYF once TRBJ2-5 TRBV24-1 -
TGCGCCAGCAGCCAAGAAGCCGCCACTAACTATGGCTACACCTTC CASSQEAATNYGYTF - TRBJ1-2 TRBV4-1 -
TGTGCCAGCAGCTCCTCGACTAGCGGGAGGGCTAGGCAGTTCTTC CASSSSTSGRARQFF - TRBJ2-1 TRBV7-9 TRBD2
TGTGCCAGCAGCCCGGATAGCTACGAGCAGTTCTTC CASSPDSYEQFF few TRBJ2-1 TRBV7-3 -
TGTGCCAGCAGCTTGGTTGTCTGGCGGGACTCCCCGTTTTTATACGCGTATTTT CASSLVVWRDSPFLYAYF - TRBJ2-3 TRBV5-6 -